The T cell receptor (beta chain) under discussion was sequenced for a study of T cell repertoires in cytomegalovirus infection. Across the whole study: CMV epitopes used comprised recently identified HLA-C-restricted ones and well-studied HLA-B-restricted ones. Matching HLA type, along with CMV infection, was indicated by public TCR beta signatures.

General study points: Ex vivo responses were dominated by HLA-C-restricted CMV-specific TCR beta clonotypes. CMV carriers with the relevant HLA were identified by cumulative public TCR beta family frequency.

Deletions cut 2 bases from V and 5 bases from J, with 12 bases between. Germline CDR1 reads LGHNA; CDR2 reads YNFKEQ. The CDR3 covers 14 residues. Turning to this clonotype: Its antigen is unknown.

In TCRdb, the reads were re-called with MiXCR into one record per CDR3 protein. This sample has about 770,000 distinct CDR3 sequences, with almost 30% found just once. The source was cultured CD8+ T cells from PBMCs, collected from culture after CMV antigen stimulation. The clonotype was recovered from a human donor in good health (CMV status not recorded). Some clones in this sample may be carry-over from other donors' samples. The chain uses TRBV4-2 and TRBJ2-5; D perhaps matches TRBD2 (5 bases). In nucleotides, the CDR3 is TGTGCCAGCAGCCAAACACTAGGTTTGGAGACCCAGTACTTC. It specifies CASSQTLGLETQYF.